The clone carrying this T cell receptor (beta chain) was recorded many times. The data originate from a study of human T cells and chemical hapten exposure. A single record per CDR3 protein comes from TCRdb applying MiXCR to the RACE reads. Of over 100,000 distinct CDR3 sequences in the sample, 9.2% were seen once. The CDR3 has 13 amino acids. From germline, CDR1 is KGHSH and CDR2 LQKENI. Trimming stripped 4 bases from V and 3 bases from J, with 10 bases between. As to time point: patch test 2, 6 weeks after DPC sensitization. The treatment denotes: therapeutic diphenylcyclopropenone sensitization with weekly scalp DPC.

This receptor was taken from a woman in her forties with alopecia areata. Some clones in this sample may be carry-over from other donors' samples. Material: whole blood, obtained in connection with sensitization to the hapten diphenylcyclopropenone (DPC). The genes are TRBV18 and TRBJ2-7; D call uncertain. The CDR3 reads CASSRRNDYEQYF. CDR3 DNA: TGTGCCAGCTCACGACGAAATGACTACGAGCAGTACTTC.